Detailed here is one TCR beta chain. Its target is not known. This entry belongs to a study of cytomegalovirus exposure and HLA in healthy donors. Overall study results and limits: The authors later found TCR association rates varying by HLA locus, with DRB1 most and HLA-C fewest. Some V segments, TRBV6-2 and TRBV6-3 among them, were indistinguishable and were therefore excluded. Clonal expansion was found to be greater in HLA-associated TCR beta chains than in equally common others in a later analysis. Most likely, a cluster of highly shared sequence variants arose as a sequencing artifact.

PCR was performed using 60 Vbeta and 13 Jbeta primers. TCRdb's copy holds only in-frame clones and misses some; the assay was immunoSEQ multiplex PCR. Of a few hundred thousand clones listed, just under 85% are singletons. Trimming removed 4 bases from V and 10 bases from J, with 17 bases in between. CDR3 size: 13 residues. Germline V gives CDR1 SGDLS, CDR2 YYNGEE. The TCR comes from a woman between 40 and 50 years old in good health and CMV-seronegative. Sequences were obtained from PBMCs. The rearrangement joins TRBV9 to TRBJ1-1; D unresolved. CDR3 nucleotide sequence: TGTGCCAGCAGCCCGACTCTGGACGGGAGAGCTTTCTTT. Its protein is CASSPTLDGRAFF.